Each of the 4 T cell receptor beta chains below was sequenced from the same sample in a study of CD8 T cells in Susac syndrome. An input of roughly 0.45 to 1 ug of RNA was subjected to reverse transcription using random hexamers. MiXCR, run by TCRdb on the immunoSEQ multiplex PCR reads, gives a single entry per CDR3 protein. The sample shows about 250,000 distinct CDR3 sequences, just under 95% of them seen only once. Sequences were obtained from CD4+ T cells from PBMCs. These receptors originate from a human donor with multiple sclerosis.

The genes are TRBV6-1 and TRBJ1-6, with a weak D call TRBD1 (5 bases). This CDR3 contains 14 residues. Trimming took off 6 bases at V and 5 bases at J, with 11 bases between the two ends. CDR1 MNHNS and CDR2 SASEGT come from the germline V gene. CDR3 loop: CASRITGDNSPLHF. CDR3 sequence (DNA): TGTGCCAGCAGAATTACAGGAGATAATTCACCCCTCCACTTT.

The rearrangement links TRBV6-5 to TRBJ1-3; no clear D. Trimming stripped 7 bases from V and 0 bases from J, with 4 bases between. The CDR3 sequence is 12 residues long. The germline CDR1 and CDR2 sequences are MNHEY and SVGAGI. Here the CDR3 DNA reads TGTGCCAGCACGAGCTCTGGAAACACCATATATTTT. Encoded protein: CASTSSGNTIYF.

V and J are TRBV6-6 and TRBJ1-4, with 9 bases matching TRBD1. This CDR3 spans 15 amino acids. V dropped 5 bases and J dropped 7; count of bases not matched to a gene: 8. The germline V gene has CDR1 MNHNY and CDR2 SVGAGI (reference sequence). CDR3 protein: CASSPPGQGTEKLFF. For the CDR3, the DNA is TGTGCCAGCAGTCCACCGGGACAGGGTACTGAAAAACTGTTTTTT.

The rearrangement uses TRBV9 and TRBJ2-3; no firm D call. This CDR3 comprises 14 residues. Trimming shortened V by 3 bases and J by 3 bases, and 11 bases separated the two germline ends. The germline V gene has CDR1 SGDLS and CDR2 YYNGEE. The DNA for the CDR3 is TGTGCCAGCAGCGAGGGCCACGTAACAGATACGCAGTATTTT. Translating gives CASSEGHVTDTQYF. Filled out from reference TRBV9 and TRBJ2-3, the complete variable domain reads DSGVTQTPKHLITATGQRVTLRCSPRSGDLSVYWYQQSLDQGLQFLIQYYNGEERAKGNILERFSAQQFPDLHSELNLSSLELGDSALYFCASSEGHVTDTQYFGPGTRLTVL.